A selection of T cell receptor beta chains follows, all from one sample in a study of CD8 T cells in ankylosing spondylitis. TCRdb redid the calling of the 5' RACE reads with MiXCR, one entry per CDR3 protein. The data hold 400,000 to 450,000 distinct CDR3 sequences, with roughly 18% observed a single time. Sequenced material: blood, either unsorted or a sorted T cell fraction (not recorded which). The source of these receptors is a male donor with ankylosing spondylitis. CDR3s include the opening cysteine and the closing phenylalanine or tryptophan. The D gene is left open where the match is weak. Clone size is not always given. Where it is, it says once, few, many or a class for expanded clones.

D gene	clone size	V gene	J gene	CDR3 DNA	CDR3 protein
NA	many	TRBV20-1	TRBJ2-3	TGCAGTGCTCCCGAGGGGCAGAAAGATACGCAGTATTTT	CSAPEGQKDTQYF
TRBD1	NA	TRBV19	TRBJ2-1	TGTGCCAGTAGTCCTGGGACAGGGAGCTCCTACAATGAGCAGTTCTTC	CASSPGTGSSYNEQFF
NA	once	TRBV3-1	TRBJ1-1	TGTGCCAGCAGCCTCCGAAGCGGACAGAAACACACTGAAGCTTTCTTT	CASSLRSGQKHTEAFF
NA	NA	TRBV20-1	TRBJ1-5	TGCAGTGCTTGGGACACCCTTGGCAATCAGCCCCAGCATTTT	CSAWDTLGNQPQHF
NA	few	TRBV20-1	TRBJ2-1	TGCAGTCCCCCTCGGGGAGACGAGCAGTTCTTC	CSPPRGDEQFF
TRBD2	once	TRBV19	TRBJ2-7	TGTGCCAGTAGTCGGGGGGACCACGAGCAGTACTTC	CASSRGDHEQYF
NA	few	TRBV19	TRBJ1-1	TGTGCCAGTAGTACGAGGGGGGGTGAAGCTTTCTTT	CASSTRGGEAFF
NA	many	TRBV20-1	TRBJ1-1	TGCAGTGGGGGGGGGCAGACCATGAACACTGAAGCTTTCTTT	CSGGGQTMNTEAFF
TRBD1	many	TRBV5-1	TRBJ1-2	TGCGCCAGCAGCAACCGGGACAGCGCTAACTATGGCTACACCTTC	CASSNRDSANYGYTF
NA	NA	TRBV7-2	TRBJ2-7	TGTGCCAGCAGCTTAGTTGCGCCGCCCTCCTACGAGCAGTACTTC	CASSLVAPPSYEQYF
NA	few	TRBV28	TRBJ2-7	TGTGCCAGCAACCAAGGGACCTACGAGCAGTACTTC	CASNQGTYEQYF
TRBD1	NA	TRBV20-1	TRBJ1-1	TGCAGTGCCAACAGGGGAGTCGACACTGAAGCTTTCTTT	CSANRGVDTEAFF
NA	few	TRBV5-8	TRBJ2-3	TGTGCCAGCAGCGCGGGACTTAACACAGATACGCAGTATTTT	CASSAGLNTDTQYF
NA	many	TRBV20-1	TRBJ2-2	TGCAGTGCTAGTGAGGGGAACACCGGGGAGCTGTTTTTT	CSASEGNTGELFF
TRBD2	NA	TRBV2	TRBJ2-1	TGTGCCAGCAGTGAAGTGGCTAGCGGGAGCGGAGGTGAGCAGTTCTTC	CASSEVASGSGGEQFF
NA	many	TRBV3-1	TRBJ2-4	TGTGCCAGCAGCCCTCAGACAGGCGGAGGCGGGACCAAAAACATTCAGTACTTC	CASSPQTGGGGTKNIQYF
NA	NA	TRBV28	TRBJ1-2	TGTGCCAGCAGTTCCAGCCCGCCTAACCATGGCTACACCTTC	CASSSSPPNHGYTF
NA	few	TRBV20-1	TRBJ2-5	TGCAGTGCTAGCGGACTGATGGAGACCCAGTACTTC	CSASGLMETQYF
NA	NA	TRBV12-3/TRBV12-4	TRBJ1-5	TGTGCCAGCAGTTTAGCGCTTCCGGGAACTTTCAATCAGCCCCAGCATTTT	CASSLALPGTFNQPQHF